These 20 T cell receptor beta chains originate from one sample sequenced in a study of T-cell reconstitution after alpha-beta-depleted transplantation in children. The authors prepared the TCRbeta library with unique molecular identifiers. TCRdb processed the PCR reads anew with MiXCR; each CDR3 protein has one entry. This sample carries under 450,000 distinct CDR3 sequences, 13% of them seen once, and the ten largest clones take approximately 4.2%. The material sequenced was PBMCs, taken from the stem cell graft. The receptors shown here come from a human donor who donated a stem cell graft to a child with Fanconi anemia.

CDR3 in DNA: TGTGCCAGCAGTTCACCGACCGGGACACATGGCTACACCTTC. Protein product: CASSSPTGTHGYTF. V is TRBV27 and J is TRBJ1-2; perhaps TRBD1 as D (6 bases). The CDR3 consists of 14 residues. V dropped 4 bases and J dropped 6 bases, with 15 bases sitting between them. Per germline, CDR1 MNHEY and CDR2 SMNVEV (reference sequence).

V is TRBV10-3 and J is TRBJ1-1, with D unresolved. V gave up 3 bases and J gave up 10 bases, with 9 bases separating them. The germline gives CDR1 ENHRY, CDR2 SYGVKD. CDR3 length: 11 residues. The CDR3 DNA reads as TGTGCCATCAGTGATACGCTCGCAGCTTTCTTT. It translates to CAISDTLAAFF.

This clonotype was observed at least ten times. The chain carries TRBV11-2 and TRBJ2-1; D gene unclear. V lost 1 base and J 3 bases, leaving 7 bases between the germline ends. CDR1 is SGHAT and CDR2 is FQNNGV in the germline V gene. CDR3 length: 14 amino acids. The CDR3 DNA sequence: TGTGCCAGCAGCTTAGTGGGGAACTACAATGAGCAGTTCTTC. As protein: CASSLVGNYNEQFF.

The chain recombines TRBV9 with TRBJ1-6; tentatively, D is TRBD1 (5 bases). Between the trimmed V and J ends, which lost 0 bases and 4 bases, there was a span of 11 bases. This CDR3 comprises 16 residues. Germline V gene sequence: CDR1 SGDLS, CDR2 YYNGEE. CDR3 in amino acids: CASSVGQHPYNSPLHF. Here the CDR3 DNA reads TGTGCCAGCAGCGTAGGACAGCACCCTTATAATTCACCCCTCCACTTT.

The rearrangement joins TRBV27 to TRBJ2-7; 7 nucleotides agree with TRBD2. Looked up from germline, CDR1 is MNHEY and CDR2 is SMNVEV (reference sequence). Trimming removed 7 bases from V and 2 bases from J; junction bases left unmatched: 8. The CDR3 is 14 residues long. The DNA for the CDR3 is TGTGCCAGCATTAGCCCCGGGAGGCCCTACGAGCAGTACTTC. It codes for CASISPGRPYEQYF.

The V call is TRBV12-3 or TRBV12-4, the J call TRBJ2-1; tentative D call: TRBD2 (5 bases). The CDR3 runs to 14 residues. The V end was cut by 5 bases, the J end by 5 bases, with 13 bases between. CDR3 DNA sequence: TGTGCCAGCAGTGGAATCCCGGGAAACAATGAGCAGTTCTTC. It translates to CASSGIPGNNEQFF.

The rearrangement joins TRBV20-1 to TRBJ1-4; 11 bases are shared with TRBD1. J gave up 4 bases and V 0 bases, and 1 base lay outside the gene matches. Germline V gives CDR1 DFQATT, CDR2 SNEGSKA (reference sequence). The CDR3 runs to 15 residues. The CDR3 region is CSARDGTGGNEKLFF. The DNA of the CDR3 is TGCAGTGCTAGAGACGGGACAGGGGGTAATGAAAAACTGTTTTTT.

The V and J genes are TRBV5-1 and TRBJ2-1; 9 nucleotides align to TRBD2. This CDR3 is built from 18 residues. CDR1 is SGHRS and CDR2 is YFSETQ in the germline V gene. With V trimmed by 0 bases and J by 6 bases, 13 bases remained unmatched. This CDR3 reads CASSLEGGGAQLINEQFF. In nucleotides, the CDR3 is TGCGCCAGCAGCTTGGAGGGCGGGGGGGCGCAGCTGATCAATGAGCAGTTCTTC.

J is TRBJ2-2 and V is TRBV6-1, with 8 bases fitting TRBD1. J was trimmed by 6 bases and V by 6 bases; bases with no gene match: 9. The germline CDR1 and CDR2 sequences are MNHNS and SASEGT. The CDR3 is 15 amino acids. CDR3 loop: CASRSRGLIAGELFF. Written as DNA, the CDR3 is TGTGCCAGCAGGAGCAGGGGGCTGATCGCCGGGGAGCTGTTTTTT.

The chain employs TRBV5-1 and TRBJ1-1; D not resolved. The CDR3 totals 15 residues. The germline V gene has CDR1 SGHRS and CDR2 YFSETQ. V lost 3 bases to trimming and J lost 1 base, with 13 bases between them. The CDR3 reads CASSSPEGGNTEAFF. The CDR3 DNA reads TGCGCCAGCAGCTCCCCGGAGGGAGGGAACACTGAAGCTTTCTTT.

The chain combines TRBV4-2 with TRBJ2-5; TRBD2 matches 8 bases. CDR1 and CDR2 from the germline V gene are LGHNA and YNFKEQ. Trimming cost V 0 bases and J 6 bases; bases outside gene matches: 9. The CDR3 has 16 amino acids. Written as DNA, the CDR3 is TGTGCCAGCAGCCAAGACTTAGCGGGGACCCAGAAGACCCAGTACTTC. Encoded protein: CASSQDLAGTQKTQYF.

The gene calls are TRBV5-1 and TRBJ1-1; a weak D match, TRBD1 (5 bases). This CDR3 contains 14 residues. Trimming shortened V by 2 bases and J by 3 bases, and 11 bases separated the two germline ends. Germline lookup yields CDR1 SGHRS and CDR2 YFSETQ. The CDR3 loop is CASSFSEGHTEAFF. DNA of the CDR3: TGCGCCAGCAGCTTCTCGGAGGGGCACACTGAAGCTTTCTTT.

The chain combines TRBV7-2 with TRBJ2-7; TRBD2 aligns across 7 bases. The CDR3 has 15 residues. The J segment lost 1 base and the V segment lost 1 base, leaving 4 bases of the junction unmatched. Germline assignment: CDR1 SGHTA and CDR2 FQGNSA. CDR3 DNA sequence: TGTGCCAGCAGCTTAGGGCTAGCGGTTTCCTACGAGCAGTACTTC. Its protein is CASSLGLAVSYEQYF.

This clonotype has at least ten counts. The V and J genes are TRBV7-2 and TRBJ1-3; 7 bases match TRBD1. Germline V lookup: CDR1 SGHTA, CDR2 FQGNSA. The V and J ends lost 4 bases and 1 base, in that order; junction bases with no gene match: 7. This CDR3 has 16 amino acids. CDR3 sequence: CASSSQPTGSGNTIYF. CDR3 sequence (DNA): TGTGCCAGCAGCTCACAACCGACAGGGTCTGGAAACACCATATATTTT. Variable domain in full (rest from reference TRBV7-2 and TRBJ1-3): GAGVSQSPSNKVTEKGKDVELRCDPISGHTALYWYRQSLGQGLEFLIYFQGNSAPDKSGLPSDRFSAERTGGSVSTLTIQRTQQEDSAVYLCASSSQPTGSGNTIYFGEGSWLTVV.

The chain recombines TRBV4-1 with TRBJ2-1, with D maybe TRBD2 (6 bases). The CDR3 is 15 amino acids. Germline V CDR1 and CDR2: MGHRA, YSYEKL. Between the trimmed V and J ends, which lost 4 bases and 7 bases, there was a span of 17 bases. DNA of the CDR3: TGCGCCAGCAGCCTCGCGGACGGGGGAGCGAATGAGCAGTTCTTC. Amino acid sequence: CASSLADGGANEQFF.

This clonotype was seen more than once but under ten times. For the CDR3, the DNA is TGCAGTGCTCCCCGTCAGGGGTTGAACACTGAAGCTTTCTTT. It codes for CSAPRQGLNTEAFF. The chain joins TRBV20-1 to TRBJ1-1, with D tentatively TRBD1 (6 bases). CDR3 length: 14 amino acids. V gave up 5 bases and J gave up 0 bases, with 13 bases separating them. Germline values: CDR1 DFQATT, CDR2 SNEGSKA (reference sequence).

The chain has TRBV11-1 and TRBJ1-2, with TRBD1 matching over 10 bases. Trimming at V came to 2 bases and at J to 3 bases, leaving 12 bases not matched to a gene. This CDR3 has 18 amino acids. Germline V lookup: CDR1 SGHAT, CDR2 FQDESV (reference sequence). The CDR3 region is CASSLHSLRDRGDYGYTF. As DNA, the CDR3 is TGTGCCAGCAGCTTACACAGTCTCCGGGACAGGGGAGACTATGGCTACACCTTC.

This clonotype showed up just a few times. This chain's CDR3 is CASSLISETGELFF. In DNA form, the CDR3 reads TGTGCCAGCAGCTTAATAAGCGAAACCGGGGAGCTGTTTTTT. The rearrangement links TRBV7-3 to TRBJ2-2; no firm D call. Per the germline V gene, CDR1 is SGHTA and CDR2 is FQGTGA. The CDR3 contains 14 residues. V dropped 1 base and J dropped 5 bases, with 8 bases sitting between them.

This clonotype came up many times. V and J are TRBV5-1 and TRBJ2-5; a weak D match, TRBD2 (5 bases). Trimming cost V 4 bases and J 7 bases, with 20 bases left between them. The length of the CDR3 is 15 residues. Germline CDR1 SGHRS, CDR2 YFSETQ. In DNA form, the CDR3 reads TGCGCCAGCAGCCCCTCACTCGACGGAGGCGGGACCCAGTACTTC. Encoded protein: CASSPSLDGGGTQYF.

V usage is TRBV10-2 and J usage is TRBJ1-6; tentative D call: TRBD1 (6 bases). Germline V CDR1 and CDR2: WSHSY, SAAADI. V was cut by 10 bases and J by 7 bases, with 20 bases left in between. This CDR3 has 15 amino acids. The CDR3 is CATGQLLIRNSPLHF. DNA of the CDR3: TGCGCCACCGGACAGCTACTTATAAGGAATTCACCCCTCCACTTT.